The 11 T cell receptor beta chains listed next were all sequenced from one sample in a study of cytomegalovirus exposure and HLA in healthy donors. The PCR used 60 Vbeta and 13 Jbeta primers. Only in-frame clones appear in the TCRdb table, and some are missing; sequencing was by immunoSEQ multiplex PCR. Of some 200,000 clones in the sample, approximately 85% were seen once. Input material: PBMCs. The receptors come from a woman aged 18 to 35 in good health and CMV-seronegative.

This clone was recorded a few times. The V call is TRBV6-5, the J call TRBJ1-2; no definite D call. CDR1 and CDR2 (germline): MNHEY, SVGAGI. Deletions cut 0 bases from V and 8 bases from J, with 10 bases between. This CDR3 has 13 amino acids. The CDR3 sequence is CASSYSWANGYTF. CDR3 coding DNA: TGTGCCAGCAGTTACTCGTGGGCGAACGGCTACACCTTC.

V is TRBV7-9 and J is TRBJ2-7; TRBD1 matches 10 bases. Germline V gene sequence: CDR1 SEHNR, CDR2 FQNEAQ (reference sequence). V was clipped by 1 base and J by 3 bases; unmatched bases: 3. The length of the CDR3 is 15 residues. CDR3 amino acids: CASSLGQGAYYEQYF. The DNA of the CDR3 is TGTGCCAGCAGCTTAGGACAGGGGGCCTACTACGAGCAGTACTTC.

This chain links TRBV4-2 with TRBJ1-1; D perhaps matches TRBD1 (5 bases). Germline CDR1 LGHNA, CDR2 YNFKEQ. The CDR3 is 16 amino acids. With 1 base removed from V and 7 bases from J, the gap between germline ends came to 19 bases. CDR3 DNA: TGTGCCAGCAGCCAAGCCCTCGGGCAGGGCGGGAATGAAGCTTTCTTT. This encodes CASSQALGQGGNEAFF.

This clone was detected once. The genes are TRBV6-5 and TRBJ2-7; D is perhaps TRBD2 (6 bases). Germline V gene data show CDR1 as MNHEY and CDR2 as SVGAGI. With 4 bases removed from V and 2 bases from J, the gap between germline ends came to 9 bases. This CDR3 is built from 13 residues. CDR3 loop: CASSFGGTYEQYF. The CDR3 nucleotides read TGTGCCAGCAGTTTCGGCGGGACCTACGAGCAGTACTTC.

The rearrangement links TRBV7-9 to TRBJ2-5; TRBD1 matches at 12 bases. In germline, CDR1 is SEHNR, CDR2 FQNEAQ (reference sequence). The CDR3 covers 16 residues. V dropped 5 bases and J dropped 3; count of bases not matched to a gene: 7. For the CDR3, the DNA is TGTGCCAGCAGCCTGCGGGACAGGGGGCGAGAAGAGACCCAGTACTTC. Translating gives CASSLRDRGREETQYF. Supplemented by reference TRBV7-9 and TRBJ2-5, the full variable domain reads DTGVSQNPRHKITKRGQNVTFRCDPISEHNRLYWYRQTLGQGPEFLTYFQNEAQLEKSRLLSDRFSAERPKGSFSTLEIQRTEQGDSAMYLCASSLRDRGREETQYFGPGTRLLVL.

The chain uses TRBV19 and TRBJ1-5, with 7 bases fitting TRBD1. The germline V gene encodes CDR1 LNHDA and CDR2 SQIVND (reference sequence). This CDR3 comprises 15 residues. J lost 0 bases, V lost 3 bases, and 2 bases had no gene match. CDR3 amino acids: CASSMGQNSNQPQHF. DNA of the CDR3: TGTGCCAGTAGTATGGGACAGAATAGCAATCAGCCCCAGCATTTT.

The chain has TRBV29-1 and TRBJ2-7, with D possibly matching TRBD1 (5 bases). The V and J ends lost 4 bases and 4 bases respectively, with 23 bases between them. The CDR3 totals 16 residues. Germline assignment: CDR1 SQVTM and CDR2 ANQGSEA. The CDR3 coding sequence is TGCAGCGTTGTGCTCTGGACAAGCCTAAAGGGTTACGAGCAGTACTTC. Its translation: CSVVLWTSLKGYEQYF.

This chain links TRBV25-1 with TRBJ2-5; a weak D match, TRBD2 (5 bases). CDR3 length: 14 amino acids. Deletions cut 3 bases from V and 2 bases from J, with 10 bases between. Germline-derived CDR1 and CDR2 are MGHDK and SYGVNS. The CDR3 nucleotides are TGTGCCAGCAGTGATTGGAGGAAACAAGAGACCCAGTACTTC. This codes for CASSDWRKQETQYF.

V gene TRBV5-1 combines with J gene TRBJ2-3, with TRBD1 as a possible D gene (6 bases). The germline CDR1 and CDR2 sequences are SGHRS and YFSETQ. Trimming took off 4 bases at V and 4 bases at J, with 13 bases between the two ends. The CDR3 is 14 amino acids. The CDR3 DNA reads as TGCGCCAGCAGCCGAGGGGGTGCAGCAGATACGCAGTATTTT. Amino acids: CASSRGGAADTQYF. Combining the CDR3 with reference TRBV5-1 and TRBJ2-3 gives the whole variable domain KAGVTQTPRYLIKTRGQQVTLSCSPISGHRSVSWYQQTPGQGLQFLFEYFSETQRNKGNFPGRFSGRQFSNSRSEMNVSTLELGDSALYLCASSRGGAADTQYFGPGTRLTVL.

DNA of the CDR3: TGTGCCAGCAGCTTCGGGGTAAACTCTGGAAACACCATATATTTT. Its protein is CASSFGVNSGNTIYF. The chain uses TRBV7-9 and TRBJ1-3; no definite D call. Germline assignment: CDR1 SEHNR and CDR2 FQNEAQ (reference sequence). Trimming cost V 3 bases and J 0 bases, with 9 bases left between them. The CDR3 totals 15 residues.

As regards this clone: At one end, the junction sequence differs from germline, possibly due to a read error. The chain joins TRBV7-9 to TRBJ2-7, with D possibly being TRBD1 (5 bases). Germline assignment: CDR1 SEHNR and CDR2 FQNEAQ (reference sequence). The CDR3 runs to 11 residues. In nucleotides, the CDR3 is TGTTCCAGCAACCAGGGCCACGAGCAGTACTTC. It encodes CSSNQGHEQYF.